This TCR beta chain was found in a study of cytomegalovirus exposure and HLA in healthy donors. Findings and caveats of the study: Reports state that TCR beta sequences accurately predicted most subjects' HLA-A and HLA-B alleles. A later analysis showed TCR association rates differing by HLA locus, peaking at DRB1 and lowest at HLA-C.

Regarding this clone: Its matching antigen is unknown.

The CDR3 has 14 residues. Trimming pared 5 bases from V and 1 base from J, leaving 11 bases between. CDR1 MNHNS and CDR2 SASEGT come from the germline V gene. With 60 Vbeta and 13 Jbeta primers, the PCR was carried out. Per the study methods: An analysis performed later counted roughly 80 million unique TCR beta chains (roughly 10 million of them shared). Sequencing used immunoSEQ multiplex PCR; TCRdb keeps in-frame clones, though not all of them. The DNA was the basis for D and trimming; V, J and clone size are from that table. The repertoire consists of more than 150,000 clones, with over 60% occurring once and the leading ten covering around 1.5%.

The rearrangement links TRBV6-1 to TRBJ1-1; D gene uncertain. The origin of this receptor is a young man in good health and CMV-seronegative. Sequencing was carried out using PBMCs. CDR3 nucleotide sequence: TGTGCCAGCAGTCTAGGTCAGTCGAACACTGAAGCTTTCTTT. Protein product: CASSLGQSNTEAFF.